The sequence of this TCR beta chain was determined in a study of T-cell reconstitution after alpha-beta-depleted transplantation in children. Researchers prepared the TCRbeta library using unique molecular identifiers, the study reports. TCRdb redid the calling of the PCR reads with MiXCR, one entry per CDR3 protein. This sample has 500,000 to 600,000 distinct CDR3 sequences; approximately 16% occur once, and the top ten carry roughly 3.3%. This receptor was taken from a human donor who donated a stem cell graft to a child with acute lymphoblastic leukemia. This material consisted of PBMCs from the stem cell graft donor, taken from the stem cell graft.

The CDR3 loop is CASSVIRGNGYTF. In DNA form, the CDR3 reads TGCGCCAGCAGCGTGATCAGGGGAAATGGCTACACCTTC. The gene calls are TRBV5-1 and TRBJ1-2; a possible D gene is TRBD1 (6 bases). CDR1 and CDR2 (germline): SGHRS, YFSETQ. The V gene lost 4 bases and the J gene lost 6 bases, with 13 bases spanning the gap. This CDR3 region has 13 residues.